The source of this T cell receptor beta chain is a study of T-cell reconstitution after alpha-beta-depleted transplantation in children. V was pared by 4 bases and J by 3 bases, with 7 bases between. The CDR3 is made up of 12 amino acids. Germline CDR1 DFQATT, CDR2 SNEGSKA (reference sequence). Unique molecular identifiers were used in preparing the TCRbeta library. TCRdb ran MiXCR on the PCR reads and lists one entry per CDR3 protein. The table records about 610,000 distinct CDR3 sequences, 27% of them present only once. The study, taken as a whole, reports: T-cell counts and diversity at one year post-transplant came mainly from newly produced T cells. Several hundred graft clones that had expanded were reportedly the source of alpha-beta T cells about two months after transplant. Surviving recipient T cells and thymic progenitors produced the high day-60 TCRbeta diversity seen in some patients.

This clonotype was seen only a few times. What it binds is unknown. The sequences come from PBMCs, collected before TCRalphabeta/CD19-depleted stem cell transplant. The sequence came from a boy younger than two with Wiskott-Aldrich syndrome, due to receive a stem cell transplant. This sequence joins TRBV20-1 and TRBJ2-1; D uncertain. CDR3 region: CSAISVYNEQFF. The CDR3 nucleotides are TGCAGTGCTATCTCCGTCTACAATGAGCAGTTCTTC.